These 3 T cell receptor beta chains were sequenced from one sample in a study of T cell responses to AZD1222 COVID-19 vaccine. TCRdb's copy holds only in-frame clones and misses some; the assay was immunoSEQ multiplex PCR. The table lists fewer than 200,000 clones, around 90% of them singletons, with roughly 0.49% in the top ten. Source: peripheral blood, taken on day 0 of AZD1222 vaccination. The receptors derive from an adult in good health.

The J gene is TRBJ2-1, the V gene TRBV7-3, with 8 bases matching TRBD1. Germline CDR1 and CDR2: SGHTA and FQGTGA. The CDR3 extends over 14 amino acids. The V and J ends lost 4 bases and 6 bases, in that order; junction bases with no gene match: 5. The CDR3 coding sequence is TGTGCCAGCAGCTACACAGGGGGAACCAATGAGCAGTTCTTC. Translation: CASSYTGGTNEQFF. The full variable domain, completed using reference TRBV7-3 and TRBJ2-1, is GAGVSQTPSNKVTEKGKYVELRCDPISGHTALYWYRQSLGQGPEFLIYFQGTGAADDSGLPNDRFFAVRPEGSVSTLKIQRTERGDSAVYLCASSYTGGTNEQFFGPGTRLTVL.

The chain combines TRBV5-1 with TRBJ2-4, with 7 bases matching TRBD2. The CDR3 runs 16 residues. With V trimmed by 4 bases and J by 0 bases, 7 bases remained unmatched. Germline CDR1 reads SGHRS; CDR2 reads YFSETQ. The CDR3 protein is CASSVGTNLAKNIQYF. The CDR3 nucleotides read TGCGCCAGCAGCGTCGGGACTAATCTAGCCAAAAACATTCAGTACTTC.

This chain joins TRBV29-1 and TRBJ2-2; possibly TRBD1 or TRBD2 for D (5 bases each). V gave up 7 bases and J gave up 1 base, with 13 bases separating them. The V gene's germline CDR1 is SQVTM and CDR2 ANQGSEA. The CDR3 totals 14 residues. CDR3 nucleotide sequence: TGCAGCGCTGCTCCGGGGCGGAACACCGGGGAGCTGTTTTTT. Translated: CSAAPGRNTGELFF.